The 14 T cell receptor beta chains in this list originate from one sample, sequenced in a study of blood T cells in healthy people across ages. A second PCR of roughly 7 to 11 cycles used a sample-barcoded 5' primer and a J-beta primer mix. One entry per CDR3 protein results from TCRdb running MiXCR on the 5' RACE reads. The table records approximately 1.5 million distinct CDR3 sequences, roughly a third of them present only once. Sequencing was carried out using blood. These receptors all stem from a woman aged 30 to 39 in good health.

The rearrangement joins TRBV6-1 to TRBJ2-7, with no clear D. Germline lookup yields CDR1 MNHNS and CDR2 SASEGT. CDR3 length: 14 amino acids. Between the trimmed V and J ends, which lost 2 bases and 2 bases, there was a span of 10 bases. Here the CDR3 reads CASSELRATYEQYF. The CDR3 bases are TGTGCCAGCAGTGAACTACGGGCAACCTACGAGCAGTACTTC.

This chain connects TRBV6-5 to TRBJ1-1, with D maybe TRBD1 (6 bases). With 4 bases removed from V and 3 bases from J, the gap between germline ends came to 12 bases. Germline assignment: CDR1 MNHEY and CDR2 SVGAGI. This CDR3 contains 14 residues. CDR3 coding DNA: TGTGCCAGCAGTTCTCAAGGGGGTTACACTGAAGCTTTCTTT. Translating it yields CASSSQGGYTEAFF.

The chain joins TRBV10-1 to TRBJ2-3; D remains unclear. The CDR3 spans 12 residues. The ends were cut back, 3 bases at V and 14 bases at J, with 15 bases in the middle. The germline V gene has CDR1 WNHNN and CDR2 SYGVQD (reference sequence). CDR3 residues: CASSDGAPARYF. DNA for the CDR3: TGCGCCAGCAGTGACGGCGCCCCGGCCAGGTATTTT.

This clonotype came up a few times. The gene calls are TRBV5-1 and TRBJ2-1, with TRBD2 identical over 10 bases. The V and J ends lost 4 bases and 6 bases, in that order; junction bases with no gene match: 19. This CDR3 spans 19 amino acids. Germline assignment: CDR1 SGHRS and CDR2 YFSETQ. CDR3 in DNA: TGCGCCAGCAGCCTCCCCATAGAGCGGGAGGGCCATAAAGGCAATGAGCAGTTCTTC. Translation gives CASSLPIEREGHKGNEQFF.

This clonotype turned up a few times. The rearrangement uses TRBV3-1 and TRBJ2-7; D call uncertain. V lost 1 base and J 1 base, leaving 8 bases between the germline ends. Germline V gene data show CDR1 as LGHDT and CDR2 as YNNKEL (reference sequence). This CDR3 comprises 14 residues. The CDR3 sequence is CASSQARASYEQYF. The CDR3 DNA is TGTGCCAGCAGCCAAGCAAGGGCTTCCTACGAGCAGTACTTC.

The chain recombines TRBV28 with TRBJ2-5, with D perhaps being TRBD1 or TRBD2 (5 bases each). Germline CDR1 and CDR2: MDHEN and SYDVKM. Trimming cost V 6 bases and J 1 base, with 9 bases left between them. This CDR3 is built from 13 residues. The chain's CDR3 is CASRRDPQETQYF. The DNA of the CDR3 is TGTGCCAGCAGACGGGACCCCCAAGAGACCCAGTACTTC.

Details on this clonotype: Since a much larger clone is just one base distant, this may be a read error. The CDR3: CSGDGPGGYTF. The DNA of the CDR3 is TGCAGCGGGGACGGCCCTGGTGGCTACACCTTC. V usage is TRBV29-1 and J usage is TRBJ1-2, with D tentatively TRBD1 (5 bases). The CDR3 consists of 11 residues. Germline V gene sequence: CDR1 SQVTM, CDR2 ANQGSEA. Between the trimmed V and J ends, which lost 7 bases and 7 bases, there was a span of 13 bases.

On this clonotype itself: This sequence may be a read error, since a much larger clone differs from it by one base. This chain connects TRBV6-5 to TRBJ1-2; D is perhaps TRBD1 (5 bases). The CDR3 has 12 amino acids. The germline V gene has CDR1 MNHEY and CDR2 SVGAGI. This CDR3 is CASSSGTYDYTF. CDR3 coding DNA: TGTGCCAGCAGTTCCGGGACCTATGACTACACCTTC.

This clonotype was seen a few times. This CDR3 reads CASKTTGEETQYF. CDR3 bases: TGTGCCAGCAAAACGACAGGGGAAGAGACCCAGTACTTC. V and J are TRBV21-1 and TRBJ2-7; the D call of TRBD1 is as the table states it, not checked on the DNA. The J call is doubtful: the DNA matches TRBJ2-5 better. TRBV21-1 is listed as a pseudogene. The CDR3 length is 13 residues.

The chain couples TRBV20-1 to TRBJ2-7, with 8 positions matching TRBD1. There are 13 residues in the CDR3. Germline V lookup: CDR1 DFQATT, CDR2 SNEGSKA (reference sequence). The V segment lost 3 bases and the J segment 3 bases; nucleotides outside the gene matches: 4. The CDR3 reads CSARGQEFYEQYF. The CDR3 nucleotides read TGCAGTGCTAGGGGACAGGAATTCTACGAGCAGTACTTC.

There are a few counts of this clonotype. The junction does not match germline at one end; this may be a read error. The rearrangement joins TRBV12-3 or TRBV12-4 to TRBJ2-5; weak D call: TRBD2 (6 bases). CDR3 length: 15 amino acids. Written as DNA, the CDR3 is TGTGCCAGCAGTTTACTAGCGCCACACCAAGGGACCCAGTACTTC. Translated, it gives CASSLLAPHQGTQYF.

The chain employs TRBV5-1 and TRBJ2-3; no reliable D call. The germline V and J ends were trimmed by 6 bases and 5 bases, with 7 bases remaining between them. Germline V lookup: CDR1 SGHRS, CDR2 YFSETQ. This CDR3 contains 11 residues. DNA for the CDR3: TGCGCCAGCACCATACAAGATACGCAGTATTTT. As protein: CASTIQDTQYF. Drawing the rest from reference TRBV5-1 and TRBJ2-3, the complete variable domain is KAGVTQTPRYLIKTRGQQVTLSCSPISGHRSVSWYQQTPGQGLQFLFEYFSETQRNKGNFPGRFSGRQFSNSRSEMNVSTLELGDSALYLCASTIQDTQYFGPGTRLTVL.

Only one count was recorded for this clonotype. The chain carries TRBV19 and TRBJ1-2; D ambiguous. CDR1 LNHDA and CDR2 SQIVND come from the germline V gene (reference sequence). V was cut by 6 bases and J by 6 bases, with 17 bases left in between. The CDR3 sequence is 14 residues long. CDR3 sequence reads: CASRVAPARDGYTF. The CDR3 DNA reads as TGTGCCAGTAGGGTAGCCCCGGCGCGTGATGGCTACACCTTC.

This clonotype appeared a few times. The rearrangement joins TRBV28 to TRBJ2-7; 8 bases align to TRBD2. V lost 3 bases and J lost 4; bases outside the gene matches: 11. The CDR3 is 16 residues long. Germline V gives CDR1 MDHEN, CDR2 SYDVKM. The CDR3 loop is CASSFSSPGGAYEQYF. In DNA, the CDR3 is TGTGCCAGCAGTTTCTCTAGCCCGGGGGGGGCTTACGAGCAGTACTTC.